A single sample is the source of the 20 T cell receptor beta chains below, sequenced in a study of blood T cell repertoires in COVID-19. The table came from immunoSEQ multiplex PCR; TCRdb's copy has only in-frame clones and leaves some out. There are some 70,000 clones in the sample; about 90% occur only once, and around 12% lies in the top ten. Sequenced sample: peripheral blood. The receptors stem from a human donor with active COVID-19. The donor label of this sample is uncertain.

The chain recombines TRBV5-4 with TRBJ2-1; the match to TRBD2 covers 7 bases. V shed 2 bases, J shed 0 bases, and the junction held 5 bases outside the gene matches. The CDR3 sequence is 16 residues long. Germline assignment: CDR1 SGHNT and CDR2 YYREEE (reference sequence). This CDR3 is CASSFFSGGSYNEQFF. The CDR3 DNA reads TGTGCCAGCAGCTTTTTTTCGGGAGGCTCCTACAATGAGCAGTTCTTC.

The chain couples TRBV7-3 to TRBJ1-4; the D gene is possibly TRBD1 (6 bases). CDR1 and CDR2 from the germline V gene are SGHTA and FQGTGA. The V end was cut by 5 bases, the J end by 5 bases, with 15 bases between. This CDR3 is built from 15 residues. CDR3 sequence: CASSLQGRRNEKLFF. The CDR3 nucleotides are TGTGCCAGCAGCCTACAGGGACGACGGAATGAAAAACTGTTTTTT.

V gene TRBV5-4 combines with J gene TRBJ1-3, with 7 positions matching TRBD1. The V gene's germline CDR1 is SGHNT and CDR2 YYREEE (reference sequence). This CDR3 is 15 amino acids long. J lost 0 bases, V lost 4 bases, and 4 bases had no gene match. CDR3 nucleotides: TGTGCCAGCAGCGCAGGGGGGAACTCTGGAAACACCATATATTTT. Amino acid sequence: CASSAGGNSGNTIYF.

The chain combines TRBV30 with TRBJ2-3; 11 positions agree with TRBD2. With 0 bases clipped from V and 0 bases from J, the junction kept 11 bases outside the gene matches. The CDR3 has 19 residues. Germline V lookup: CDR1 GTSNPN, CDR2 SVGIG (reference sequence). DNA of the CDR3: TGTGCCTGGAGTGTACCGACTAGCGGGACTTATACTAGCACAGATACGCAGTATTTT. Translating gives CAWSVPTSGTYTSTDTQYF.

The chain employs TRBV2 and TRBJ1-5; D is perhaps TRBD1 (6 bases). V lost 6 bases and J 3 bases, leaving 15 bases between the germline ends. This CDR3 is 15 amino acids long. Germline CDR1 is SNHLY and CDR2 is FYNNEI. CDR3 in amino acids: CASSARTVNNQPQHF. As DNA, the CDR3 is TGTGCCAGCAGCGCCCGGACAGTGAACAATCAGCCCCAGCATTTT.

The CDR3 protein is CASSLAGYEQYF. The CDR3 bases are TGTGCCAGCAGTCTGGCGGGTTACGAGCAGTACTTC. The chain links TRBV28 to TRBJ2-7; perhaps TRBD2 as D (5 bases). Trimming removed 5 bases at V and 4 bases at J, with 9 bases between. This CDR3 has 12 amino acids. CDR1 is MDHEN and CDR2 is SYDVKM in the germline V gene.

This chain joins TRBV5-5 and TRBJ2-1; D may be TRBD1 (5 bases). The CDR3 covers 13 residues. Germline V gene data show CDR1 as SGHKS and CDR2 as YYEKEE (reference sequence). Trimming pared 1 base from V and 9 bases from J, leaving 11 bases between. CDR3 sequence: CASSLSTVSEQFF. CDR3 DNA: TGTGCCAGCAGCTTGTCGACAGTCTCTGAGCAGTTCTTC.

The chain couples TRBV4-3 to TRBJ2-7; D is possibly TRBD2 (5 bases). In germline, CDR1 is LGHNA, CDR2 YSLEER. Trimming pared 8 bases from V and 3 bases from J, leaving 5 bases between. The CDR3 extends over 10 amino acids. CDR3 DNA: TGCGCCAGCCGGGACTACGAGCAGTACTTC. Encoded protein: CASRDYEQYF.

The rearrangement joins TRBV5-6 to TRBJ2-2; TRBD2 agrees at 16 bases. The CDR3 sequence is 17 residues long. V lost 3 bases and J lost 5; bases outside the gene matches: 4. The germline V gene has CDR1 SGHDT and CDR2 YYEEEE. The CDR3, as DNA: TGTGCCAGCAGCTGGGGACTAGCGGGAGGGAGAACCGGGGAGCTGTTTTTT. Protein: CASSWGLAGGRTGELFF.

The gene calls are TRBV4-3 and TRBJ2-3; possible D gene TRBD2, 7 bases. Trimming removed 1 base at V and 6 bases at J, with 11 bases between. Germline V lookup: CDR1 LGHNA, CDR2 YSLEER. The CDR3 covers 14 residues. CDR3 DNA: TGCGCCAGCAGCCAAGGCGGGGGCGGCGATACGCAGTATTTT. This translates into CASSQGGGGDTQYF.

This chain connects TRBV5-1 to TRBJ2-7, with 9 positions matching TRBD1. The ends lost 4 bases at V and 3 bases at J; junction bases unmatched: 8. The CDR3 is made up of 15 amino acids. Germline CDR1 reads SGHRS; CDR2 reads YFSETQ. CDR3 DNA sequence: TGCGCCAGCAGCGGTACCGGGACAGGGATCTACGAGCAGTACTTC. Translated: CASSGTGTGIYEQYF.

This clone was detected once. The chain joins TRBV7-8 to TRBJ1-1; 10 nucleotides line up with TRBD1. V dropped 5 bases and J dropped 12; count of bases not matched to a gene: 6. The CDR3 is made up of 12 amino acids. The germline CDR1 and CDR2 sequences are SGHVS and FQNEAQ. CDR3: CASSAGQGLPFF. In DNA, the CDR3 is TGTGCCAGCAGCGCGGGACAGGGGTTGCCTTTCTTT.

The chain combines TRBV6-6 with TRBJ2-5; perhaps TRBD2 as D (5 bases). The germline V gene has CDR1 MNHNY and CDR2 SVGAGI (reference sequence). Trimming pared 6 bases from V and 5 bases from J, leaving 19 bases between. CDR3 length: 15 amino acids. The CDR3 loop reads CASRPATSREETQYF. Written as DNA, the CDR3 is TGTGCCAGCAGGCCGGCGACGTCGAGGGAGGAGACCCAGTACTTC.

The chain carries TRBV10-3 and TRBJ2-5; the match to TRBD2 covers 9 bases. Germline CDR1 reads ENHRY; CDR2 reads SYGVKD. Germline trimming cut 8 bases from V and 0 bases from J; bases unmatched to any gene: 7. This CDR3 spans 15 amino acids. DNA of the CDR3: TGTGCCATCCGAGCTAGCGGGACCTACCAAGAGACCCAGTACTTC. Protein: CAIRASGTYQETQYF.

The CDR3 coding sequence is TGTGCCAGCTCACCCGGGACAGGAGGGGAGACCCAGTACTTC. As protein: CASSPGTGGETQYF. The rearrangement joins TRBV18 to TRBJ2-5; 8 bases map to TRBD1. V gave up 3 bases and J gave up 5 bases; unmatched junction bases: 5. Germline values: CDR1 KGHSH, CDR2 LQKENI. There are 14 residues in the CDR3.

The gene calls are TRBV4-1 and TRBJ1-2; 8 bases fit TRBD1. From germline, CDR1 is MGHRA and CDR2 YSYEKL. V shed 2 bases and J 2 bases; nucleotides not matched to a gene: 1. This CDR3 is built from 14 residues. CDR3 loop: CASSQNRGNYGYTF. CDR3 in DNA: TGCGCCAGCAGCCAAAACAGGGGGAACTATGGCTACACCTTC.

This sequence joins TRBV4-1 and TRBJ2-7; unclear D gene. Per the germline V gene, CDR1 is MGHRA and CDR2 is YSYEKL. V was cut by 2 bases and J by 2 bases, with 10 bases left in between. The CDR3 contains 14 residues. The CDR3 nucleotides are TGCGCCAGCAGCCAACCACTTATTACCTACGAGCAGTACTTC. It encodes CASSQPLITYEQYF.

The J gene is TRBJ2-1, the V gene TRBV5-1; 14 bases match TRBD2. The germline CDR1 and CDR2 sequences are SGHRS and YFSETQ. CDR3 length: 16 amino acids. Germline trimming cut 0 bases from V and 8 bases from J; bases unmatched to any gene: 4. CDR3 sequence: CASSLETSGRVDEQFF. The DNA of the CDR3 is TGCGCCAGCAGCTTGGAGACTAGCGGGAGGGTAGATGAGCAGTTCTTC. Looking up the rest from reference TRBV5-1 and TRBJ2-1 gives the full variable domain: KAGVTQTPRYLIKTRGQQVTLSCSPISGHRSVSWYQQTPGQGLQFLFEYFSETQRNKGNFPGRFSGRQFSNSRSEMNVSTLELGDSALYLCASSLETSGRVDEQFFGPGTRLTVL.

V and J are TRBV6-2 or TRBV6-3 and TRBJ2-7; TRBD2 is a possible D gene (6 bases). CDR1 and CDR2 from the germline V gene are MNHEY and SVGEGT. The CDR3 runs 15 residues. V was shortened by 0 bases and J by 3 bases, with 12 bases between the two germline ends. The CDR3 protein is CASSYSGTVVYEQYF. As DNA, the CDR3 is TGTGCCAGCAGTTACTCTGGGACTGTTGTCTACGAGCAGTACTTC.

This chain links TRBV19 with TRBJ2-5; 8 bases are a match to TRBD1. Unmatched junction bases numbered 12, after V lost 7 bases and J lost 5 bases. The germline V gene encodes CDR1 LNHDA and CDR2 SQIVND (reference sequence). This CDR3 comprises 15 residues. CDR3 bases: TGTGCCAGTACCCCGACAGGGGTGAATGTTGAGACCCAGTACTTC. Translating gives CASTPTGVNVETQYF.